The present T cell receptor beta chain was sequenced within a study of T cells in Graves' hyperthyroidism and ophthalmopathy. Study-wide results and limits: Before onset, by a median of approximately 6.2 months, the model predicted ophthalmopathy.

Amplification targeted TCR beta CDR3 regions from RNA transcripts. TCR CDR3 underwent first-round RT-PCR with the HTBI primer set. One entry per CDR3 protein results from TCRdb running MiXCR on the multiplex PCR reads. This table holds around 340,000 distinct CDR3 sequences, 15% to 20% found once. Patients were excluded for uncontrolled infection, other autoimmune disease, pregnancy or lactation. The PBMCs were sourced from fresh peripheral blood (about 10 ml). Notes on this clonotype: Its antigen is currently unknown.

This TCR was sampled from a woman in her thirties with Graves' hyperthyroidism that later progressed to Graves' ophthalmopathy. Source material: blood.

CDR3 amino acids: CASKHRDSPTYEQYF. The CDR3 DNA follows: TGTGCCAGCAAACACCGGGACAGCCCTACCTACGAGCAGTACTTC. The chain is built from TRBV2 and TRBJ2-7; 7 nucleotides align to TRBD1. CDR3 size: 15 residues. Germline V gene data show CDR1 as SNHLY and CDR2 as FYNNEI. The junction had 11 bases not matched to a gene; V was cut back by 7 bases and J by 2 bases.